Shown below are 30 T cell receptor beta chains from a single sample sequenced in a study of T cells in Graves' hyperthyroidism and ophthalmopathy. Amplified regions were TCR beta CDR3 sequences from RNA transcripts. TCR CDR3 regions were first amplified by RT-PCR with HTBI primers. TCRdb analysed the multiplex PCR reads with MiXCR anew, one entry per CDR3 protein. The sample includes hundreds of thousands of distinct CDR3 sequences, 14% of them seen just once. Sequences were obtained from blood. Receptors were obtained from a woman under 30 with Graves' hyperthyroidism.

This clonotype has ten or more counts. The gene calls are TRBV2 and TRBJ2-7; D could derive from TRBD1 or TRBD2 (5 bases each). Per the germline V gene, CDR1 is SNHLY and CDR2 is FYNNEI. The length of the CDR3 is 13 residues. The germline V and J ends were trimmed by 1 base and 4 bases, with 8 bases remaining between them. Here the CDR3 DNA reads TGTGCCAGCAGTGAAGGGGACGGGTACGAGCAGTACTTC. Its protein is CASSEGDGYEQYF.

DNA for the CDR3: TGTGCCAGCAGCCAGGGACTAGCGGCCACAGATACGCAGTATTTT. This sequence encodes CASSQGLAATDTQYF. The gene calls are TRBV7-3 and TRBJ2-3; 11 positions match TRBD2. The trim removed 5 bases at V and 2 bases at J, leaving 3 bases unmatched. The CDR3 length is 15 residues. Germline V gives CDR1 SGHTA, CDR2 FQGTGA.

This clonotype was seen at least ten times. The chain has TRBV29-1 and TRBJ2-1; 7 nucleotides line up with TRBD2. Germline V gives CDR1 SQVTM, CDR2 ANQGSEA. With V trimmed by 7 bases and J by 8 bases, 14 bases remained unmatched. This CDR3 region has 14 residues. The CDR3, as DNA: TGCAGCGATGGGCCATCGGGGGGACTCGATGAGCAGTTCTTC. Encoded protein: CSDGPSGGLDEQFF.

This chain links TRBV14 with TRBJ1-1; no firm D call. Germline V gene sequence: CDR1 SGHDN, CDR2 FVKESK. With 0 bases removed from V and 1 base from J, the gap between germline ends came to 9 bases. The CDR3 runs to 15 residues. The CDR3 sequence: CASSQESRWNTEAFF. CDR3 sequence (DNA): TGTGCCAGCAGCCAAGAATCCCGTTGGAACACTGAAGCTTTCTTT. The complete variable domain, with remaining parts taken from reference TRBV14 and TRBJ1-1, reads EAGVTQFPSHSVIEKGQTVTLRCDPISGHDNLYWYRRVMGKEIKFLLHFVKESKQDESGMPNNRFLAERTGGTYSTLKVQPAELEDSGVYFCASSQESRWNTEAFFGQGTRLTVV.

Comments on this clonotype: A much larger clone lies one base from this, so it may be a read error. The conserved final phenylalanine or tryptophan is absent from the CDR3, which likely points to a read error. The V and J genes are TRBV20-1 and TRBJ2-7; tentative D call: TRBD2 (6 bases). Trimming shortened V by 6 bases and J by 0 bases, and 15 bases separated the two germline ends. CDR1 DFQATT and CDR2 SNEGSKA come from the germline V gene (reference sequence). The CDR3 sequence is 14 residues long. DNA for the CDR3: TGCAGTGCGGCCCTGGCGGAGGGCTCCTACGAGCAGTACCTC. Translated: CSAALAEGSYEQYL.

The chain is built from TRBV6-2 or TRBV6-3 and TRBJ1-1, with TRBD1 as a possible D gene (6 bases). CDR1 is MNHEY, CDR2 SVGEGT, per germline. The length of the CDR3 is 13 residues. V shed 6 bases and J shed 3 bases, with 11 bases lying between them. CDR3 region: CASSKDSYTEAFF. The CDR3 DNA follows: TGTGCCAGCAGCAAGGACAGCTACACTGAAGCTTTCTTT.

This clonotype showed up many times. The J gene is TRBJ2-1, the V gene TRBV6-5, with 9 bases that match TRBD2. There are 17 residues in the CDR3. The V gene end was trimmed by 2 bases and the J gene end by 5 bases; junction bases not matched to a gene: 10. Germline assignment: CDR1 MNHEY and CDR2 SVGAGI. CDR3 sequence: CASSYTAWAGGDNEQFF. For the CDR3, the DNA is TGTGCCAGCAGTTACACCGCCTGGGCGGGAGGGGACAATGAGCAGTTCTTC.

CDR3 residues: CASSSDQLYEQYF. The DNA for the CDR3 is TGTGCCAGCAGTTCAGACCAACTCTACGAGCAGTACTTC. V gene TRBV27 combines with J gene TRBJ2-7; D remains ambiguous. Trimming shortened V by 4 bases and J by 3 bases, and 10 bases separated the two germline ends. The CDR3 is 13 residues long. Germline loops: CDR1 MNHEY, CDR2 SMNVEV (reference sequence).

As for this clonotype: A clone one base away is much larger, so this may be a read error. The chain recombines TRBV18 with TRBJ2-7; 7 bases agree with TRBD1. The CDR3 has 13 residues. Germline V gives CDR1 KGHSH, CDR2 LQKENI. V was pared by 6 bases and J by 7 bases, with 9 bases of the junction left unmatched. The CDR3 protein is CASSRGGPTEQYF. The CDR3 coding sequence is TGTGCCAGCTCCCGAGGGGGCCCTACTGAGCAGTACTTC.

J is TRBJ2-3 and V is TRBV28; 9 bases agree with TRBD1. V shed 4 bases, J shed 5 bases, and the junction held 7 bases outside the gene matches. The germline V gene has CDR1 MDHEN and CDR2 SYDVKM. The CDR3 is made up of 15 amino acids. The CDR3 nucleotides are TGTGCCAGCAGTTCCTGGACAGGGGTGGGAGATACGCAGTATTTT. It encodes CASSSWTGVGDTQYF.

This clonotype was found a few times. The chain has TRBV5-5 and TRBJ2-5; no definite D call. Trimming removed 0 bases from V and 5 bases from J, with 11 bases in between. The CDR3 has 14 amino acids. Germline V gene data show CDR1 as SGHKS and CDR2 as YYEKEE (reference sequence). As DNA, the CDR3 is TGTGCCAGCAGCTTGGACCCCCAAACGGAGACCCAGTACTTC. Its protein is CASSLDPQTETQYF.

This clonotype has a handful of counts. The chain is built from TRBV10-2 and TRBJ2-3; a weak D match, TRBD1 (5 bases). The CDR3 extends over 14 amino acids. The V end lost 4 bases, the J end lost 1 base, and 9 bases lay between the germline ends. Germline values: CDR1 WSHSY, CDR2 SAAADI. CDR3 coding DNA: TGCGCCAGCAGTGTAGGGGTTCGCACAGATACGCAGTATTTT. Protein sequence: CASSVGVRTDTQYF.

The chain uses TRBV28 and TRBJ2-5, with 7 bases fitting TRBD2. The germline V gene encodes CDR1 MDHEN and CDR2 SYDVKM. Trimming at V came to 5 bases and at J to 2 bases, leaving 8 bases not matched to a gene. This CDR3 contains 15 residues. This CDR3 is CASSPLLARQETQYF. The CDR3, as DNA: TGTGCCAGCAGTCCCCTACTAGCGCGACAAGAGACCCAGTACTTC.

The V gene is TRBV29-1, the J gene TRBJ2-1; D possibly corresponds to TRBD2 (5 bases). V dropped 7 bases and J dropped 5 bases, with 12 bases sitting between them. The CDR3 is 12 residues long. Germline CDR1 and CDR2: SQVTM and ANQGSEA. For the CDR3, the DNA is TGCAGCGCGCGGAGGAACCACAATGAGCAGTTCTTC. It encodes CSARRNHNEQFF.

A remark on this clonotype: A read error may account for a junction end that differs from germline. This sequence joins TRBV7-2 and TRBJ2-3; D is unresolved. Per germline, CDR1 SGHTA and CDR2 FQGNSA. CDR3 size: 15 residues. CDR3 sequence reads: CASNPPVGGTDTQCF. The CDR3 DNA sequence: TGTGCCAGCAACCCCCCCGTTGGTGGCACAGATACGCAGTGTTTT.

Only a few counts were recorded for this clonotype. This chain links TRBV6-1 with TRBJ2-1; TRBD2 aligns across 9 bases. Germline loops: CDR1 MNHNS, CDR2 SASEGT. Trimming at V came to 7 bases and at J to 6 bases, leaving 7 bases not matched to a gene. The CDR3 totals 14 residues. CDR3 bases: TGTGCCAGCACACCTGGGCGGGAGGGCAATGAGCAGTTCTTC. It yields the protein CASTPGREGNEQFF.

This clonotype was found a few times. This chain connects TRBV4-1 to TRBJ2-1; the match to TRBD2 covers 10 bases. The trim removed 0 bases at V and 6 bases at J, leaving 5 bases unmatched. Germline CDR1 is MGHRA and CDR2 is YSYEKL. The length of the CDR3 is 16 residues. The CDR3 DNA is TGCGCCAGCAGCCAAGAAGCTAGCGGGAGAGGCAATGAGCAGTTCTTC. Encoded protein: CASSQEASGRGNEQFF.

This clonotype was seen at least ten times. The rearrangement uses TRBV3-1 and TRBJ2-5; D unclear. This CDR3 comprises 13 residues. The germline V gene has CDR1 LGHDT and CDR2 YNNKEL (reference sequence). Trimming took 0 bases from V and 4 from J, leaving 6 bases between them. CDR3 sequence (DNA): TGTGCCAGCAGCCAAGATCCTCCAGAGACCCAGTACTTC. The encoded protein is CASSQDPPETQYF.

This clonotype occurred many times. The J gene is TRBJ1-1, the V gene TRBV2, with D maybe TRBD1 (5 bases). CDR1 and CDR2 from the germline V gene are SNHLY and FYNNEI. This CDR3 spans 13 amino acids. The V and J ends lost 7 bases and 2 bases respectively, with 11 bases between them. CDR3 in amino acids: CASTDQGNTEAFF. The CDR3 DNA reads TGTGCCAGCACTGACCAGGGAAACACTGAAGCTTTCTTT.

This clonotype was counted only a few times. The gene calls are TRBV14 and TRBJ2-1; D possibly corresponds to TRBD2 (6 bases). The germline V and J ends were trimmed by 0 bases and 8 bases, with 23 bases remaining between them. This CDR3 region has 18 residues. Germline V gene data show CDR1 as SGHDN and CDR2 as FVKESK. DNA of the CDR3: TGTGCCAGCAGCCAAGATGAAACGTGGACTATATATTTGCATGAGCAGTTCTTC. It specifies CASSQDETWTIYLHEQFF.

The chain couples TRBV9 to TRBJ2-3, with D tentatively TRBD2 (6 bases). Germline V lookup: CDR1 SGDLS, CDR2 YYNGEE. The CDR3 totals 17 residues. The V and J ends lost 3 bases and 4 bases respectively, with 21 bases between them. The CDR3 sequence is CASSAGGVVRAPDTQYF. CDR3 DNA: TGTGCCAGCAGCGCTGGCGGGGTTGTAAGGGCCCCAGATACGCAGTATTTT.

In this sample, this clonotype turned up many times. The chain uses TRBV6-2 or TRBV6-3 and TRBJ2-2, with D possibly TRBD2 on 5 matching bases. The V and J ends lost 7 bases and 1 base respectively, with 13 bases between them. The CDR3 spans 15 residues. Germline V gene data show CDR1 as MNHEY and CDR2 as SVGEGT. The CDR3 region is CASIASGQNTGELFF. CDR3 DNA: TGTGCCAGCATAGCAAGCGGTCAGAACACCGGGGAGCTGTTTTTT.

To note about this clonotype: A much larger clone lies one base from this, so it may be a read error. The rearrangement links TRBV28 to TRBJ2-7; the match to TRBD2 covers 7 bases. CDR1 and CDR2 (germline): MDHEN, SYDVKM. CDR3 size: 17 residues. CDR3 bases: TGTGTCAGCAGTTACCTCTGGGGGGAGGGCCTCATCGACGAGCAGTACTTC. Its translation: CVSSYLWGEGLIDEQYF.

This clonotype occurred once. The chain is built from TRBV18 and TRBJ2-7, with D unclear. The V end was cut by 2 bases, the J end by 5 bases, with 13 bases between. CDR1 KGHSH and CDR2 LQKENI come from the germline V gene. The CDR3 has 14 amino acids. CDR3 DNA sequence: TGTGCCAGCTCACCAGGGGTTAGTCTGAACGAGCAGTACTTC. As protein: CASSPGVSLNEQYF. Full variable domain (missing parts from reference TRBV18 and TRBJ2-7): NAGVMQNPRHLVRRRGQEARLRCSPMKGHSHVYWYRQLPEEGLKFMVYLQKENIIDESGMPKERFSAEFPKEGPSILRIQQVVRGDSAAYFCASSPGVSLNEQYFGPGTRLTVT.

This clonotype has ten or more counts. The chain recombines TRBV2 with TRBJ2-3, with 10 bases lining up with TRBD1. Germline loops: CDR1 SNHLY, CDR2 FYNNEI. The CDR3 totals 15 residues. V lost 6 bases, J lost 2 bases, and 5 bases stayed unmatched. CDR3 sequence (DNA): TGTGCCAGCAGACGACAGGGGGCGGTCACAGATACGCAGTATTTT. This gives the protein CASRRQGAVTDTQYF.

The chain joins TRBV20-1 to TRBJ2-3, with TRBD2 as a possible D gene (6 bases). Germline CDR1 and CDR2: DFQATT and SNEGSKA (reference sequence). V was trimmed by 2 bases and J by 1 base, leaving 13 bases between them. The CDR3 is 15 amino acids. The CDR3 here is CSARTPGGGTDTQYF. The CDR3 nucleotides are TGCAGTGCTAGAACCCCCGGGGGAGGCACAGATACGCAGTATTTT.

The table lists this clonotype with many counts. The chain employs TRBV12-3 or TRBV12-4 and TRBJ2-7; D is perhaps TRBD2 (6 bases). CDR3 size: 13 residues. The V end lost 5 bases, the J end lost 6 bases, and 14 bases lay between the germline ends. The CDR3 DNA follows: TGTGCCAGCAGTATGGCGGGAACGGTCGAGCAGTACTTC. This sequence encodes CASSMAGTVEQYF.

The chain combines TRBV19 with TRBJ2-7, with 7 positions matching TRBD1. From germline, CDR1 is LNHDA and CDR2 SQIVND (reference sequence). The V segment lost 9 bases and the J segment 2 bases; nucleotides outside the gene matches: 25. The CDR3 length is 19 residues. CDR3 region: CARILLEGAPPVFTYEQYF. CDR3 sequence (DNA): TGTGCCAGAATCTTATTAGAGGGGGCCCCTCCAGTTTTTACCTACGAGCAGTACTTC.

This clonotype was counted many times. The chain is built from TRBV6-2 or TRBV6-3 and TRBJ2-7, with D perhaps TRBD2 (6 bases). CDR3 length equals 12 residues. Germline V gene sequence: CDR1 MNHEY, CDR2 SVGEGT. Deletions cut 1 base from V and 6 bases from J, with 7 bases between. CDR3 nucleotide sequence: TGTGCCAGCAGTTACTTGGGGGGCGAGCAGTACTTC. Its translation is CASSYLGGEQYF.

The gene calls are TRBV5-1 and TRBJ2-2; 8 nucleotides match TRBD2. Germline V gives CDR1 SGHRS, CDR2 YFSETQ. This CDR3 comprises 16 residues. V shed 4 bases, J shed 0 bases, and the junction held 5 bases outside the gene matches. This CDR3 reads CASSRETSANTGELFF. CDR3 in DNA: TGCGCCAGCAGCCGGGAGACTAGCGCGAACACCGGGGAGCTGTTTTTT.